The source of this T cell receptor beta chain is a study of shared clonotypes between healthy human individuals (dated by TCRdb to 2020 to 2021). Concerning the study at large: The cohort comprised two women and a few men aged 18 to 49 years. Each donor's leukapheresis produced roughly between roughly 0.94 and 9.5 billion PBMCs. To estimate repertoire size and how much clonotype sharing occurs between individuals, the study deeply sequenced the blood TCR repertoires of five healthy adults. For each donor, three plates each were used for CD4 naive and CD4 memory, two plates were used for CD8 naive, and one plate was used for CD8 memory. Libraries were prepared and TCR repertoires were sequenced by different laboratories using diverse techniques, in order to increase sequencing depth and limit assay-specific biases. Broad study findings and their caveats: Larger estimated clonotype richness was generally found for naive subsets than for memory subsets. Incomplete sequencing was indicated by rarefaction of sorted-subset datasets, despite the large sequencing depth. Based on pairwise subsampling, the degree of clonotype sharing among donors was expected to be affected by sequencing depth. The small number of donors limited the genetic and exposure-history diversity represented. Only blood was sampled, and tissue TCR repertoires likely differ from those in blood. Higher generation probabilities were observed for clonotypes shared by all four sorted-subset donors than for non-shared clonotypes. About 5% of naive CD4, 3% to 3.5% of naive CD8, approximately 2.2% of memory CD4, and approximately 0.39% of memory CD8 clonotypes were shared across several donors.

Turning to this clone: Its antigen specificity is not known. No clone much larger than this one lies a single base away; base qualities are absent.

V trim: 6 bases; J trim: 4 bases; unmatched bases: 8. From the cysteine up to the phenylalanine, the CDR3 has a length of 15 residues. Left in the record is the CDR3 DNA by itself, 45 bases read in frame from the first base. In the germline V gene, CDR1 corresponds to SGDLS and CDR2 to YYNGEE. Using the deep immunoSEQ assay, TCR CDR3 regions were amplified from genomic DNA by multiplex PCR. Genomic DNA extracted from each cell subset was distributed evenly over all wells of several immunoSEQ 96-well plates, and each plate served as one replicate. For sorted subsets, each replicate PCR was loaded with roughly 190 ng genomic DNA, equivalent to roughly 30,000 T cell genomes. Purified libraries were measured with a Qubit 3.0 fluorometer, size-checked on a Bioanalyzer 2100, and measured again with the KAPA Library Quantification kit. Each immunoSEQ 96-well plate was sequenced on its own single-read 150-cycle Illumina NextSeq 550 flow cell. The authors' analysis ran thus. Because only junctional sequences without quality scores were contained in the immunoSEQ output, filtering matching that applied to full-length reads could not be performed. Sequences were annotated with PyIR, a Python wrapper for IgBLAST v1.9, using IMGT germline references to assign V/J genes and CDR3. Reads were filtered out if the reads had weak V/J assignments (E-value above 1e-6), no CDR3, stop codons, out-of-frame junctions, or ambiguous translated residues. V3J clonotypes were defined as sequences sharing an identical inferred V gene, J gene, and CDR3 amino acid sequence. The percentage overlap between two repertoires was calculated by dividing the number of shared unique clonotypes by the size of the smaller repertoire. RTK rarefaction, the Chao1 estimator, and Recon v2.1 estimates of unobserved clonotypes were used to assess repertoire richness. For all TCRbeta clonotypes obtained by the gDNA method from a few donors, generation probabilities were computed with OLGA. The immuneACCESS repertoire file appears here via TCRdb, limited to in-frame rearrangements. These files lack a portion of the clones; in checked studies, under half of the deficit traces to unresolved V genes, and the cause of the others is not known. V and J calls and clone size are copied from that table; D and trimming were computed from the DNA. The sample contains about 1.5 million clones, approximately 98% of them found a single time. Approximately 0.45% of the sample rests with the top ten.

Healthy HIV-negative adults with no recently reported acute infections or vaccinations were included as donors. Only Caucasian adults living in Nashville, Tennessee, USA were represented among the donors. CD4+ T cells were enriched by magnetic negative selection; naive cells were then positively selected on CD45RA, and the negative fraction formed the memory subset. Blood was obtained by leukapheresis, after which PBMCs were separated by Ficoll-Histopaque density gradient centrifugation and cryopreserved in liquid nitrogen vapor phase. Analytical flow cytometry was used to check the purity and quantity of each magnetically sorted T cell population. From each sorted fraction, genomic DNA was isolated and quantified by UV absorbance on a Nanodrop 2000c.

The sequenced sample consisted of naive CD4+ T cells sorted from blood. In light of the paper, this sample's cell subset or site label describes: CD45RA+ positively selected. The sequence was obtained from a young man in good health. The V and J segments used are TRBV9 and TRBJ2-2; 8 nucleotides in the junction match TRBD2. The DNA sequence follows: TGTGCCAGCAAAAAGGGCGGGAGGTCCACCGGGGAGCTGTTTTTT. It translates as CASKKGGRSTGELFF.